Below, one T cell receptor (beta chain) is given with its context. This clone was seen once. Its antigen is unknown. Base qualities are not provided; no much larger clone lies one nucleotide away. CDR1 and CDR2 are drawn from the germline V gene: MDHEN, SYDVKM. The CDR3, cysteine through phenylalanine, is 17 amino acids long. Solely the CDR3 DNA is kept, with 51 bases framed from the first base. Trimming at the junction amounts to 2 bases on V and 2 bases on J, and the germline ends lie 19 bases apart. These data belong to a study of cytomegalovirus exposure and HLA in healthy donors (dated 2017 in TCRdb). The study in broad terms: According to a later analysis, the 120 or so validation repertoires were produced on the same platform as the approximately 690 repertoires of the first cohort. The study aimed to test whether cataloging public T cell receptors could reveal signatures of past pathogen exposure. Besides the first cohort of 666 subjects, a separate validation cohort made up of some 110 different subjects was used. To predict cytomegalovirus infection status, the study combined high-throughput TCR immunosequencing, statistical association of individual TCRs with disease status, and machine learning.

General findings and caveats noted by the study authors: Cytomegalovirus status was reported to be diagnosed by the classifier with high specificity and sensitivity in both the original and validation cohorts. Three of the identified cytomegalovirus-associated TCR beta chains were confirmed in vitro to be specific for cytomegalovirus antigens. A later analysis lacked HLA typing for the validation cohort, so it scored co-occurrence in that cohort across all 130 or so repertoires. Across donors, most TCR sequences were observed very rarely, whereas some public TCRs were present in many individuals. The authors suggested that the approach could potentially be generalized to other disease states and immunological phenotypes. A total of 150 to 200 TCR beta chains were listed by the study as associated with cytomegalovirus. Of the cluster scores, 85% to 95% were above 0 in a later analysis, which found that TCRs clustered in the first cohort also tended to co-occur in the approximately 130 validation repertoires.

The donors were included in the validation cohort of approximately 130 subjects, a group kept apart from the roughly 700-subject first cohort. The method was the immunoSEQ multiplex PCR assay. The published analysis was carried out like this. A statistical classification framework was built to diagnose cytomegalovirus status from the catalog of TCR beta chain sequences. What TCRdb holds here is the immuneACCESS table cut down to in-frame rearrangements. Part of the clones is not present; checked against another copy, under half of the missing clones reflect an unresolved V gene, and the others are unexplained. The DNA was the basis for D and trimming; V, J and clone size are from that table. This sample gives more than 100,000 clones in total; approximately 88% of them show up just once. The ten most abundant clones make up roughly 6.3% of the sample.

The sequence links TRBV28 to TRBJ2-7; 5 matching bases give a weak D call of TRBD1. Sequencing was carried out using PBMCs. This TCR came from a young woman in good health and CMV-seropositive. The sequence in DNA is TGTGCCAGCAGTTTAGCTGCGGCGTGGACACCGACCTACGAGCAGTACTTC. It translates as CASSLAAAWTPTYEQYF.